This paragraph reports one T cell receptor (beta chain). Germline assignment: CDR1 SGHNT and CDR2 YYREEE (reference sequence). V shed 5 bases and J shed 6 bases, with 6 bases lying between them. The CDR3 length is 11 residues. Running of the assay took place at deep level. Sequencing was performed with immunoSEQ multiplex PCR; in TCRdb, only in-frame clones are kept and a portion is missing. The sample comprises 1.5 million to 2.5 million clones, about 95% of which are singletons, and under 1.5% rests with the top ten. These data come from a study of shared clonotypes between healthy human individuals. Study at large: Each donor contributed plates that comprised three CD4 naive, three CD4 memory, two CD8 naive and one CD8 memory.

Positively selected for CCR7, the CD45RO-negative cells used as naive CD8 cells excluded terminally differentiated effector memory CD45RA+ cells. The rearrangement uses TRBV5-4 and TRBJ2-1; TRBD1 or TRBD2 may be the D gene (5 bases each). The sequence derives from a man aged 18-30 years in good health. Sequenced input: naive CD8+ T cells sorted from blood. The CDR3 spells CASRGPNEQFF. In nucleotides, the CDR3 is TGTGCCAGCAGGGGACCCAATGAGCAGTTCTTC.